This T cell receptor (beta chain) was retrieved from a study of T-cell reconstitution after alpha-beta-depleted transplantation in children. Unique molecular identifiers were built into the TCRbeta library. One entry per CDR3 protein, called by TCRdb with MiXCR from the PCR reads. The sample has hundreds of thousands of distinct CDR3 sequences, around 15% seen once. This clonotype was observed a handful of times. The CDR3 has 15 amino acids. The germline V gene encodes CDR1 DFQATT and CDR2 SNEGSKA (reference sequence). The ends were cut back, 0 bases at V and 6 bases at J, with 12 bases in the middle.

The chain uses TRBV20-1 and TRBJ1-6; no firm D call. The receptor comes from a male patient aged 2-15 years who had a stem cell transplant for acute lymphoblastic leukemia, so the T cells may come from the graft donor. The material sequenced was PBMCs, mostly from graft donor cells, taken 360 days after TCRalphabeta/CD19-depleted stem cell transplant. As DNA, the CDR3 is TGCAGTGCTAGAGATTTAGGGCAGTCTAATTCACCCCTCCACTTT. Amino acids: CSARDLGQSNSPLHF.